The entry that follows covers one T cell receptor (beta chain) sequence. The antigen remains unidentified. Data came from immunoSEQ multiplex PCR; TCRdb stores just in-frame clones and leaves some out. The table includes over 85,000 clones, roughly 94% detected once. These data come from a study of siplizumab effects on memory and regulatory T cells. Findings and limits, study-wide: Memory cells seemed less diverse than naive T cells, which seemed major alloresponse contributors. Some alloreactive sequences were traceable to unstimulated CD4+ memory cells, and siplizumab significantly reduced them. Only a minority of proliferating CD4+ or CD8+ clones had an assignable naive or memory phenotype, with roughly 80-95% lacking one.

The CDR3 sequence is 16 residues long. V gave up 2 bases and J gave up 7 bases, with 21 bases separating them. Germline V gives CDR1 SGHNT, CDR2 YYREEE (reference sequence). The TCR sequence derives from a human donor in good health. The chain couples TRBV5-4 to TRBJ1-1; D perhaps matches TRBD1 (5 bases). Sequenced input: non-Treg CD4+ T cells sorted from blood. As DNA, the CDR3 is TGTGCCAGCAGCTTCCCCTCGGGGGTCGAAACCCATGAAGCTTTCTTT. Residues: CASSFPSGVETHEAFF.